The T cell receptor (beta chain) under discussion was sequenced for a study of T-cell reconstitution after alpha-beta-depleted transplantation in children. Study-level results: A year post-transplant, T-cell counts and diversity derived mostly from newly produced T cells.

As it was prepared, the TCRbeta library received unique molecular identifiers. One entry per CDR3 protein results from TCRdb running MiXCR on the PCR reads. The sample lists 200,000 or so distinct CDR3 sequences, approximately 6% seen once, with around 4.1% in the top ten. In its sample, this clonotype was seen many times. Its cognate antigen is unknown. Germline CDR1 reads MNHEY; CDR2 reads SVGEGT. This CDR3 contains 19 residues. V lost 5 bases to trimming and J lost 4 bases; unmatched junction nucleotides: 18. This chain joins TRBV6-2 or TRBV6-3 and TRBJ2-1, with 9 bases lining up with TRBD2. Sequenced material: PBMCs, taken before TCRalphabeta/CD19-depleted stem cell transplant. The source of this sequence is a girl less than two years old with combined immunodeficiency, due to receive a stem cell transplant. The CDR3: CASSLTVAGAELPYNEQFF. In nucleotides, the CDR3 is TGTGCCAGCAGTCTGACCGTAGCGGGAGCCGAGCTTCCATACAATGAGCAGTTCTTC.